Presented here are 13 T cell receptor beta chains from one specimen sequenced in a study of CD8 T cells in Susac syndrome. After extraction with the RNeasy kit, about 0.5 to 1 ug of the RNA was reverse transcribed using random hexamers. One entry per CDR3 protein results from TCRdb running MiXCR on the immunoSEQ multiplex PCR reads. Of roughly 130,000 distinct CDR3 sequences in the sample, approximately 94% were seen once. The sequencing input was CD4+ T cells from PBMCs. These receptors all stem from a human donor with multiple sclerosis.

CDR3 sequence: CASSPGLAGVTEQFF. The DNA for the CDR3 is TGTGCCAGCAGCCCGGGACTAGCGGGGGTTACTGAGCAGTTCTTC. V and J are TRBV6-2 or TRBV6-3 and TRBJ2-1, with 14 bases matching TRBD2. V dropped 6 bases and J dropped 9; count of bases not matched to a gene: 7. This CDR3 is built from 15 residues. In germline, CDR1 is MNHEY, CDR2 SVGEGT.

This chain uses TRBV20-1 with TRBJ2-1; the D is unclear. Germline assignment: CDR1 DFQATT and CDR2 SNEGSKA (reference sequence). This CDR3 spans 13 amino acids. The V end lost 8 bases, the J end lost 3 bases, and 14 bases lay between the germline ends. CDR3 DNA: TGCAGTCTTAGTACCGCTCACTACAATGAGCAGTTCTTC. Translation: CSLSTAHYNEQFF.

The chain joins TRBV7-9 to TRBJ1-1, with a weak D call TRBD1 (5 bases). The V and J ends lost 4 bases and 8 bases respectively, with 11 bases between them. The CDR3 sequence is 12 residues long. In germline, CDR1 is SEHNR, CDR2 FQNEAQ (reference sequence). The CDR3, as DNA: TGTGCCAGCAGCTCCGTGGCAGGGGAAGCTTTCTTT. Residues: CASSSVAGEAFF.

V is TRBV6-2 or TRBV6-3 and J is TRBJ1-1; 8 bases are a match to TRBD1. Germline CDR1 MNHEY, CDR2 SVGEGT. The CDR3 runs to 14 residues. V lost 5 bases and J lost 4; bases outside the gene matches: 6. CDR3 sequence reads: CASSVQGVSTEAFF. CDR3 coding DNA: TGTGCCAGCAGTGTACAGGGGGTGAGCACTGAAGCTTTCTTT.

This chain links TRBV29-1 with TRBJ1-1; D uncertain. V lost 3 bases to trimming and J lost 3 bases, with 17 bases between them. CDR3 size: 15 residues. In germline, CDR1 is SQVTM, CDR2 ANQGSEA. DNA of the CDR3: TGCAGCGTTGATTGGGGTGGGTACGGGGACACTGAAGCTTTCTTT. It yields the protein CSVDWGGYGDTEAFF.

The chain has TRBV3-1 and TRBJ1-1; D is possibly TRBD1 (5 bases). Germline lookup yields CDR1 LGHDT and CDR2 YNNKEL (reference sequence). Trimming cost V 4 bases and J 11 bases, with 23 bases left between them. This CDR3 contains 15 residues. CDR3 sequence (DNA): TGTGCCAGCAGCCCCTCAATCGATTCGCGGGGGAGGGCTTTCTTT. Residues: CASSPSIDSRGRAFF.

The genes are TRBV6-5 and TRBJ2-7; a weak D match, TRBD1 (5 bases). CDR3 length: 15 residues. Germline assignment: CDR1 MNHEY and CDR2 SVGAGI. With 5 bases removed from V and 0 bases from J, the gap between germline ends came to 14 bases. DNA for the CDR3: TGTGCCAGCAGTCCCCGGACACTTAACTCCTACGAGCAGTACTTC. It is translated as CASSPRTLNSYEQYF.

This clonotype occurred once. The chain carries TRBV30 and TRBJ1-4; a weak D match, TRBD1 (5 bases). This CDR3 is 12 amino acids long. Germline-derived CDR1 and CDR2 are GTSNPN and SVGIG (reference sequence). V shed 8 bases and J shed 5 bases, with 12 bases lying between them. The CDR3 region has the DNA TGTGCCAGCGACAGATCCAATGAAAAACTGTTTTTT. Translated: CASDRSNEKLFF.

CDR3 sequence: CASSLTNTEAFF. CDR3 coding DNA: TGTGCCAGCAGCTTAACGAACACTGAAGCTTTCTTT. The genes are TRBV7-9 and TRBJ1-1; D is uncertain. V shed 2 bases and J shed 1 base, with 2 bases lying between them. Germline CDR1 and CDR2: SEHNR and FQNEAQ (reference sequence). The CDR3 loop spans 12 amino acids.

The genes are TRBV18 and TRBJ1-2, with no clear D. CDR1 is KGHSH and CDR2 is LQKENI in the germline V gene. The ends were cut back, 1 base at V and 2 bases at J, with 8 bases in the middle. This CDR3 spans 14 amino acids. As DNA, the CDR3 is TGTGCCAGCTCACCACAAGGGATGAACTATGGCTACACCTTC. Translated, it gives CASSPQGMNYGYTF.

This clonotype was picked up one time. This chain uses TRBV6-5 with TRBJ1-2; no definite D call. Germline V gives CDR1 MNHEY, CDR2 SVGAGI. V lost 8 bases and J 4 bases, leaving 8 bases between the germline ends. The CDR3 runs to 11 residues. Here the CDR3 reads CASFAGYGYTF. CDR3 nucleotides: TGTGCCAGCTTTGCCGGCTATGGCTACACCTTC.

The chain uses TRBV5-5 and TRBJ2-7, with 9 bases identical to TRBD2. The CDR3 has 16 residues. The germline V gene encodes CDR1 SGHKS and CDR2 YYEKEE (reference sequence). The trim removed 0 bases at V and 2 bases at J, leaving 6 bases unmatched. The CDR3 region is CASSLAASGTPYEQYF. The CDR3, as DNA: TGTGCCAGCAGCTTGGCGGCTAGCGGGACCCCCTACGAGCAGTACTTC.

The V call is TRBV2, the J call TRBJ1-2; 8 nucleotides match TRBD1. Trimming took 3 bases from V and 8 from J; bases not matched to a gene: 8. CDR3 length: 14 amino acids. The germline V gene has CDR1 SNHLY and CDR2 FYNNEI. CDR3 in DNA: TGTGCCAGCAGTGACTCCTCCAGGGGGCGCGGCTACACCTTC. Translated: CASSDSSRGRGYTF. The full variable domain, its missing parts supplied by reference TRBV2 and TRBJ1-2, is EPEVTQTPSHQVTQMGQEVILRCVPISNHLYFYWYRQILGQKVEFLVSFYNNEISEKSEIFDDQFSVERPDGSNFTLKIRSTKLEDSAMYFCASSDSSRGRGYTFGSGTRLTVV.